This T cell receptor beta chain was sequenced for a study of T cell responses to AZD1222 COVID-19 vaccine (dated by TCRdb to the early 2020s). With respect to the entire study: Because spike-specific TCR depth and breadth did not differ between the two schedules, AZD1222 recipients who got a second dose at roughly 4 weeks were pooled with those who got a second dose at roughly 12 weeks. TCR sequencing covered fewer than 250 trial participants: 200 to 210 given two doses of AZD1222 and some 25 given two doses of MenACWY control vaccine. Enrollment into the trials was organized by age into subgroups of 18-55, 56-69 and 70-plus years, and those subgroups contained approximately 150, 30 and 60 TCR-sequenced participants, respectively.

Broader findings and caveats from the paper: Only five to seven AZD1222 recipients were SARS-CoV-2 seropositive at baseline, limiting conclusions about previously exposed vaccinees. Epitopes outside the regions mutated in the B.1.351 and B.1.1.7 variants were reportedly recognized by nearly half of the unique spike-specific TCRs. CD4 TCRs associated with the vaccine covered the entire spike protein, and the dominant responses were in regions 160-218 and 743-854. After two AZD1222 doses, both the breadth and the depth of spike-specific TCRs were significantly higher than at day 0 and than in MenACWY recipients. In the small 56-69-year group, the increase in depth fell short of significance, most likely because of low power. Participants were mostly white British and included more females than males, and it was suggested by the authors that clonal diversity may have been underestimated. Because no day 14 peak-response samples were available, repertoires were characterized only after the peak T cell response.

The CDR3 regions of human TCRbeta chains were analyzed by immunosequencing. The authors processed their data as follows. Repertoire TCRs were checked for matches against a reference library of SARS-CoV-2-specific TCRs that had been generated using the MIRA antigen-specificity platform. Breadth meant the fraction of unique TCRs that were SARS-CoV-2-associated, whereas depth meant the fraction of total T cells that were SARS-CoV-2-associated. Using the MIRA data, every spike-specific TCR was mapped to the spike region that the TCR reacted to and assigned to either a CD4 or a CD8 class. Log10-transformed breadth and depth values were compared by one-way ANOVA with Sidak's multiple comparisons tests. TCRdb limited this immuneACCESS table to in-frame rearrangements with V and J called. A share of clones is missing; checked studies link under half to unresolved V genes, and the rest is unexplained. Clonal size and the V and J genes are those of that table, whereas D and trimming came from the DNA. This sample holds roughly 180,000 clones; 90% were observed only once. The top ten clones comprise around 3% of the sample.

Remarks on this clone: It lacks a known antigen. Qualities for individual bases were not recorded, and no much larger clone is one base off.

The time point label for this specimen denotes: baseline before first vaccination. Samples from vaccinated people were obtained from the UK trials COV001 and COV002, which included a single-blind randomized controlled phase 2/3 trial of AZD1222 (ChAdOx1 nCoV-19) in healthy adults. For TCRbeta chain sequencing, PBMC samples were collected from trial participants at day 0 and at day 28 after the second dose. The origin of this receptor is an adult in good health. Sequences were derived from peripheral blood, sampled on day 0 of AZD1222 vaccination.

The CDR3 sequence is CASSQRAGQYEQYF. The DNA reads TGTGCCAGCAGCCAGCGAGCGGGGCAGTACGAGCAGTACTTC. In this chain, TRBV7-3 is recombined with TRBJ2-7; 7 bases in the junction line up with TRBD2. Taken from the germline V gene, the CDR1 and CDR2 loops are SGHTA and FQGTGA. The CDR3 measures 14 amino acids from cysteine to phenylalanine. Only the CDR3 DNA stays, 42 bases, in frame from base 1. Relative to germline, V is missing 5 bases and J is missing 4 bases, with 8 bases of the junction outside any gene match.